A selection of T cell receptor beta chains follows, all from one sample in a study of shared clonotypes between healthy human individuals. Using immunoSEQ multiplex PCR, the repertoire was profiled, and TCRdb retains in-frame clones only, with some absent. The sample includes about 2 million clones, about 94% of them seen just once. Sequences were obtained from naive CD8+ T cells sorted from blood. These receptors all stem from a man younger than 35 in good health. Both conserved end residues are part of each CDR3. Each record gives: D gene, CDR3 length, J gene, clone size, V gene, CDR3 DNA, CDR3 protein. A D gene is named only where the DNA matches it firmly. Size is stated for part of the rows, as once, few or many counts, or as a class when the clone is expanded.

>TRBD1|18|TRBJ1-2|NA|TRBV11-2
TGTGCCAGCAGCTTAGTGTTTGGAGTACAGGGGGCTACTCGTGGCTACACCTTC
CASSLVFGVQGATRGYTF
>TRBD1|16|TRBJ1-1|NA|TRBV13
TGTGCCAGCAGCTTGGAGGCAGGGGGAATGAACACTGAAGCTTTCTTT
CASSLEAGGMNTEAFF
>NA|11|TRBJ2-7|NA|TRBV20-1
TGCAGTGCTGTCGAGGGGCGGGAGCAGTACTTC
CSAVEGREQYF
>NA|14|TRBJ2-7|NA|TRBV27
TGTGCCAGCAGTTTAACACGGGGGTTCAACGAGCAGTACTTC
CASSLTRGFNEQYF
>TRBD1|16|TRBJ1-5|NA|TRBV18
TGTGCCAGCTCACCAGGACAGGGGAGCGGCAATCAGCCCCAGCATTTT
CASSPGQGSGNQPQHF
>NA|13|TRBJ2-2|NA|TRBV9
TGTGCCAGCAGCGTAGCCGTCACCGGGGAGCTGTTTTTT
CASSVAVTGELFF
>TRBD2|15|TRBJ2-1|NA|TRBV11-3
TGTGCCAGCAGCCGCCGGACTAGCTTCTACAATGAGCAGTTCTTC
CASSRRTSFYNEQFF
>NA|16|TRBJ2-2|NA|TRBV5-6
TGTGCCAGCAGCTTGGTAAACAGGGTAAAAACCGGGGAGCTGTTTTTT
CASSLVNRVKTGELFF
>NA|14|TRBJ1-3|NA|TRBV9
TGTGCCAGCAGCGATGGCCCCTCTGGAAACACCATATATTTT
CASSDGPSGNTIYF
>NA|15|TRBJ2-5|NA|TRBV28
TGTGCCAGCAGTTTAACAGGGACCATCCAAGAGACCCAGTACTTC
CASSLTGTIQETQYF
>NA|19|TRBJ2-7|NA|TRBV5-1
TGCGCCAGCAGCCCGGCCGACGGCCGGCCGGACAAGGCCGACTACGAGCAGTACTTC
CASSPADGRPDKADYEQYF
>NA|16|TRBJ2-3|NA|TRBV4-1
TGCGCCAGCAGCCTGACTCCTGAACTAGGGACAGATACGCAGTATTTT
CASSLTPELGTDTQYF
>NA|14|TRBJ2-1|NA|TRBV7-9
TGTGCCAGCAGCTTGGATTTGGAGGGCGATGAGCAGTTCTTC
CASSLDLEGDEQFF
>TRBD1|14|TRBJ2-7|NA|TRBV27
TGTGCCAGCAGTTTTTTAGGGGGCGGGTACGAGCAGTACTTC
CASSFLGGGYEQYF
>TRBD2|17|TRBJ2-7|NA|TRBV19
TGTGCCAGTAGTATAGATGGACTAGCGGGAGCTCGAAACGAGCAGTACTTC
CASSIDGLAGARNEQYF
>TRBD2|16|TRBJ2-7|NA|TRBV9
TGTGCCAGCAGCGTATCACTAGCGGGAGTTTCCGACGAGCAGTACTTC
CASSVSLAGVSDEQYF
>NA|19|TRBJ1-4|NA|TRBV6-1
TGTGCCAGCAGTGAAGGCCAAGGTACTTGGATGGTAACTAATGAAAAACTGTTTTTT
CASSEGQGTWMVTNEKLFF
>TRBD2|16|TRBJ2-7|once|TRBV6-5
TGTGCCAGCAGTTACTCGGATAGCGGGGGAGGCGACGAGCAGTACTTC
CASSYSDSGGGDEQYF
>NA|14|TRBJ2-4|NA|TRBV11-2
TGTGCCAGCAGCGTGCGACAGTTCGAAAACATTCAGTACTTC
CASSVRQFENIQYF
>NA|14|TRBJ2-7|NA|TRBV9
TGTGCCAGCAGCGTAGGGCAGGGGCCCTACGAGCAGTACTTC
CASSVGQGPYEQYF
>NA|15|TRBJ2-7|NA|TRBV7-9
TGTGCCAGCAGCTCTACTAAGAGAGGGACCTACGAGCAGTACTTC
CASSSTKRGTYEQYF
>NA|14|TRBJ2-2|NA|TRBV4-1
TGCGCCAGCAGCCAGAGCCTGAACACCGGGGAGCTGTTTTTT
CASSQSLNTGELFF
>NA|13|TRBJ2-7|NA|TRBV7-9
TGTGCCAGCAGCTTCGACAGGACCTACGAGCAGTACTTC
CASSFDRTYEQYF
>TRBD2|15|TRBJ2-7|NA|TRBV5-1
TGCGCCAGCAGCGTGGGACTAGCGATCTCCTACGAGCAGTACTTC
CASSVGLAISYEQYF
>NA|13|TRBJ2-3|NA|TRBV15
TGTGCCACCAGCAGAGCCGGCGCAGATACGCAGTATTTT
CATSRAGADTQYF
>NA|15|TRBJ1-3|NA|TRBV19
TGTGCCAGTAGTATGTGGCTGGACTCTGGAAACACCATATATTTT
CASSMWLDSGNTIYF
>NA|13|TRBJ2-7|NA|TRBV5-4
TGTGCCAGCAGCTTCTGGGACTTTGGCGAGCAGTACTTC
CASSFWDFGEQYF
>NA|17|TRBJ1-3|NA|TRBV5-6
TGTGCCAGCAGCTTGTGGGTTCGGGGGGCGTCTGGAAACACCATATATTTT
CASSLWVRGASGNTIYF
>NA|12|TRBJ1-1|NA|TRBV13
TGTGCCAGCAGCCCCCGTGGTACTGAAGCTTTCTTT
CASSPRGTEAFF
>TRBD1|16|TRBJ1-2|NA|TRBV29-1
TGCAGCGTTGAATATGAGGCGTGGGCGACAGGGGACGGCTACACCTTC
CSVEYEAWATGDGYTF
>NA|13|TRBJ2-7|once|TRBV11-2
TGTGCCAGCAGCTTAGCCGCCAGCTACGAGCAGTACTTC
CASSLAASYEQYF
>TRBD2|16|TRBJ2-3|NA|TRBV27
TGTGCCAGCAGGCTCCGTCCGGGGGGGCGAACAGATACGCAGTATTTT
CASRLRPGGRTDTQYF
>NA|15|TRBJ2-5|NA|TRBV4-1
TGCGCCAGCAGCCAAGGAACGAGAGGGGGGCAGACCCAGTACTTC
CASSQGTRGGQTQYF
>NA|15|TRBJ2-3|NA|TRBV28
TGTGCCAGCAGTCTCGGTAGTCTTAACACAGATACGCAGTATTTT
CASSLGSLNTDTQYF
>NA|13|TRBJ2-7|NA|TRBV16
TGTGCCAGCAGCCAAGGGAGCTCCTACGAGCAGTACTTC
CASSQGSSYEQYF
>NA|16|TRBJ1-6|NA|TRBV6-6
TGTGCCAGCAGTTATTCCCCGAATCAAGGGGATTCACCCCTCCACTTT
CASSYSPNQGDSPLHF
>TRBD1|15|TRBJ1-5|NA|TRBV7-6
TGTGCCAGTGGGGGGACAGGTTTTGGCAATCAGCCCCAGCATTTT
CASGGTGFGNQPQHF